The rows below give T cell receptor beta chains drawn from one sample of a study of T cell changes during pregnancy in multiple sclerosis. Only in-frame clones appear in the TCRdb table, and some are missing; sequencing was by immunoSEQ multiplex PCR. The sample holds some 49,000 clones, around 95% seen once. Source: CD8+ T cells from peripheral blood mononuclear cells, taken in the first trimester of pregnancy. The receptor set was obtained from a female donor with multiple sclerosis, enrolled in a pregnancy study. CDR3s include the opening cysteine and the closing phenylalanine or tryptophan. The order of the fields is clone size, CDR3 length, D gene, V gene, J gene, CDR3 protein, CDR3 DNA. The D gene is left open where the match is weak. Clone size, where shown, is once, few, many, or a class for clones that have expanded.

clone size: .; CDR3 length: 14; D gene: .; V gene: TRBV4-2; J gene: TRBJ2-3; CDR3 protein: CASSQDPPSDTQYF; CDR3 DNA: TGTGCCAGCAGCCAAGATCCCCCTTCAGATACGCAGTATTTT
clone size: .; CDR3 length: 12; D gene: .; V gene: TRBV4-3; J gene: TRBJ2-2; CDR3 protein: CASSEYTGELFF; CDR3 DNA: TGCGCCAGCAGCGAGTACACCGGGGAGCTGTTTTTT
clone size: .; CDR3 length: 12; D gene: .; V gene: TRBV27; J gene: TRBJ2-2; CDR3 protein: CASSFPRGELFF; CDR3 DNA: TGTGCCAGCAGTTTCCCTCGCGGGGAGCTGTTTTTT
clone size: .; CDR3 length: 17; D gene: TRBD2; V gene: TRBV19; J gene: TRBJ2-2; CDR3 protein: CASSLGLAGINTGELFF; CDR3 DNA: TGTGCCAGTAGCCTCGGACTAGCGGGGATAAACACCGGGGAGCTGTTTTTT
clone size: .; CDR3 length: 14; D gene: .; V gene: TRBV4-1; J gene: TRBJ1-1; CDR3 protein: CASSPPNGRAEAFF; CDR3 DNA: TGCGCCAGCAGCCCTCCCAATGGTCGGGCTGAAGCTTTCTTT
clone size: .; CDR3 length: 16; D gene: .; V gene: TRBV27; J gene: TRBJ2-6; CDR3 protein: CASSLGTGNGANVLTF; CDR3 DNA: TGTGCCAGCAGCCTAGGAACCGGGAATGGGGCCAACGTCCTGACTTTC
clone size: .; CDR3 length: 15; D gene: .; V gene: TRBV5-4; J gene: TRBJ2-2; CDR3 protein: CASSLYGGRTGELFF; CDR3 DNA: TGTGCCAGCAGCTTGTACGGGGGGCGGACCGGGGAGCTGTTTTTT
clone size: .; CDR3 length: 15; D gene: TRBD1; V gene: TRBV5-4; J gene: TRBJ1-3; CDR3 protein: CASSADRGSGNTIYF; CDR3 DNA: TGTGCCAGCAGCGCCGACAGGGGCTCTGGAAACACCATATATTTT
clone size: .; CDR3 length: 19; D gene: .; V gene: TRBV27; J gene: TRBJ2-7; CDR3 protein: CASSLSNQGYGKFSYEQYF; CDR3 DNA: TGTGCCAGCAGTTTATCGAATCAGGGGTACGGTAAATTCTCCTACGAGCAGTACTTC
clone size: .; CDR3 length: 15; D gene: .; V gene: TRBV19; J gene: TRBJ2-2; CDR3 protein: CASSIRQDNTGELFF; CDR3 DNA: TGTGCCAGTAGTATTAGACAGGACAACACCGGGGAGCTGTTTTTT
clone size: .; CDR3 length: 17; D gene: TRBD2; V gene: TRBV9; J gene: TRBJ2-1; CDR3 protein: CASSVAGTSGRTNEQFF; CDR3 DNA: TGTGCCAGCAGCGTAGCTGGGACTAGCGGGAGGACCAATGAGCAGTTCTTC
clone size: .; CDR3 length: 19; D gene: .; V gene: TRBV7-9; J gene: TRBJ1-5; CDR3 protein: CASSNGQGLFSNSNQPQHF; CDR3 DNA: TGTGCCAGCAGCAACGGACAAGGTCTTTTTTCCAATAGCAATCAGCCCCAGCATTTT
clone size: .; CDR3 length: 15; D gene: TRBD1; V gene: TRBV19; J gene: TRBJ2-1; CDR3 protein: CASSMGQGAYNEQFF; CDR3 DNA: TGTGCCAGTAGTATGGGACAGGGGGCGTACAATGAGCAGTTCTTC
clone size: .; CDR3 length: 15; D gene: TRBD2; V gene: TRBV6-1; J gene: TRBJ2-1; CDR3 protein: CASSDGLAVNNEQFF; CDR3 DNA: TGTGCCAGCAGTGACGGGCTAGCGGTGAACAATGAGCAGTTCTTC
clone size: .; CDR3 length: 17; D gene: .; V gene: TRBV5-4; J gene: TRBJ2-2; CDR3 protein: CASRSGGTLINTGELFF; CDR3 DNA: TGTGCCAGCAGGTCTGGAGGGACTCTCATTAACACCGGGGAGCTGTTTTTT
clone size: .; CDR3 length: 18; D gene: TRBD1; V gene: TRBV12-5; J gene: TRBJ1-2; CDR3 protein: CASGLGAQGFEANYGYTF; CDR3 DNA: TGTGCTAGTGGTTTGGGCGCACAGGGGTTTGAAGCTAACTATGGCTACACCTTC
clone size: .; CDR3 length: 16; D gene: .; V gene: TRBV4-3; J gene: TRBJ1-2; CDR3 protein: CASSQGKTEQDYGYTF; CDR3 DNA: TGCGCCAGCAGCCAAGGAAAAACGGAACAGGATTATGGCTACACCTTC
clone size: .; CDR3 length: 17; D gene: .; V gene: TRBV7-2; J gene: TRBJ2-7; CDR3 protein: CASRQREGTVGAYEQYF; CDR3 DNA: TGTGCCAGCAGACAACGCGAGGGAACAGTAGGAGCCTACGAGCAGTACTTC
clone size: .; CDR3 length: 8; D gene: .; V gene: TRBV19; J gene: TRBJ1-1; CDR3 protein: CASSPGYF; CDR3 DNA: TGTGCCAGTAGCCCGGGGTATTTT
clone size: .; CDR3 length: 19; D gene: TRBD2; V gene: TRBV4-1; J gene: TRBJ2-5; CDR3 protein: CASSQEEGLAGGMQETQYF; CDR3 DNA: TGCGCCAGCAGCCAAGAAGAGGGACTAGCGGGAGGTATGCAAGAGACCCAGTACTTC
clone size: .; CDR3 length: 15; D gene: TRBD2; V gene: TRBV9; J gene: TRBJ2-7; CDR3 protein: CASSVGGGGGNEQYF; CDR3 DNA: TGTGCCAGCAGCGTCGGGGGCGGGGGGGGGAACGAGCAGTACTTC
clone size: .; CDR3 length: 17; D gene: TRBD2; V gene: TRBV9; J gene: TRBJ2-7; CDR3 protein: CASSEGDGLAAYYEQYF; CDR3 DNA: TGTGCCAGCAGCGAGGGGGATGGACTAGCGGCCTACTACGAGCAGTACTTC
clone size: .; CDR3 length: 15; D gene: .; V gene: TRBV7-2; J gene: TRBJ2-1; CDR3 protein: CASSLDLSSYNEQFF; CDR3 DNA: TGTGCCAGCAGCTTAGATCTCAGCTCCTACAATGAGCAGTTCTTC
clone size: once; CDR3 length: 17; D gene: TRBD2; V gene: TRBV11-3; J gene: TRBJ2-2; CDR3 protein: CASSPRTSGRGTGELFF; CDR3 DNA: TGTGCCAGCAGCCCTAGGACTAGCGGGAGGGGAACCGGGGAGCTGTTTTTT
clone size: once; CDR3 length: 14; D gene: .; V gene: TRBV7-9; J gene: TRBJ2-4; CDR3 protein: CASSPVADRDIQYF; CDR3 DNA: TGTGCCAGCAGCCCGGTGGCCGATCGGGACATTCAGTACTTC
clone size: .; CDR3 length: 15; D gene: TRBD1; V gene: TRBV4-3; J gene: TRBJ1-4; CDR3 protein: CASSQGTGGVEKLFF; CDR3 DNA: TGCGCCAGCAGCCAAGGGACAGGGGGCGTTGAAAAACTGTTTTTT
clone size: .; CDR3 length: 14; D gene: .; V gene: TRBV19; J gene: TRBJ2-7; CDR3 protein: CASSIARVADEQYF; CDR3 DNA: TGTGCCAGTAGTATAGCCAGGGTCGCGGACGAGCAGTACTTC
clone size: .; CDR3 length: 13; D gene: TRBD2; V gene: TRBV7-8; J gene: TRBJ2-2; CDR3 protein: CASSSRGGGELFF; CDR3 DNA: TGTGCCAGCAGCTCCCGGGGGGGCGGGGAGCTGTTTTTT
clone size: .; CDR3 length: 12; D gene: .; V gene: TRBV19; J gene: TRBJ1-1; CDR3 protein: CASNIGGTEAFF; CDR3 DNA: TGTGCCAGTAATATAGGCGGCACTGAAGCTTTCTTT
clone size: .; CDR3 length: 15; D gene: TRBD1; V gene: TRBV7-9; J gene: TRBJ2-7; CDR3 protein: CASSLRTGGENEQYF; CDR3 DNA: TGTGCCAGCAGCTTAAGGACAGGGGGAGAAAACGAGCAGTACTTC